These 7 T cell receptor beta chains share one sample of origin, sequenced in a study of CD8 T cells in ankylosing spondylitis. One entry per CDR3 protein results from TCRdb running MiXCR on the 5' RACE reads. The data hold 200,000 to 250,000 distinct CDR3 sequences, with approximately 7.3% observed a single time. Their specific antigens are unknown. Study findings and constraints: Seemingly characteristic of ankylosing spondylitis blood was a TCR beta motif consisting of 7 or 8 highly homologous variants.

The specimen was blood, either unsorted or a sorted T cell fraction (not recorded which). All receptors derive from a male donor with ankylosing spondylitis.

The table lists this clonotype with many counts. V gene TRBV27 combines with J gene TRBJ2-5, with D tentatively TRBD2 (5 bases). Trimming took off 2 bases at V and 5 bases at J, with 9 bases between the two ends. CDR3 length: 13 amino acids. CDR1 and CDR2 (germline): MNHEY, SMNVEV (reference sequence). The CDR3 is CASSLLAWETQYF. The CDR3 DNA reads TGTGCCAGCAGTTTACTAGCCTGGGAGACCCAGTACTTC.

This clonotype appeared many times. V and J are TRBV7-9 and TRBJ2-7; D is possibly TRBD2 (7 bases). The ends were cut back, 3 bases at V and 5 bases at J, with 20 bases in the middle. Germline lookup yields CDR1 SEHNR and CDR2 FQNEAQ (reference sequence). The CDR3 runs 16 residues. Here the CDR3 DNA reads TGTGCCAGCAGCTTGGGGGGGGGGCTAGGATGGAACGAGCAGTACTTC. This codes for CASSLGGGLGWNEQYF.

Many counts were recorded for this clonotype. This chain connects TRBV20-1 to TRBJ2-1, with unresolved D. The germline V gene encodes CDR1 DFQATT and CDR2 SNEGSKA (reference sequence). V was clipped by 5 bases and J by 0 bases, with 14 bases between them. This CDR3 is 15 amino acids long. The CDR3 DNA sequence: TGCAGTGCTTCAAAGGACCGGAGCTCCTACAATGAGCAGTTCTTC. Its translation: CSASKDRSSYNEQFF.

This sequence joins TRBV19 and TRBJ1-1, with D perhaps matching TRBD1 (6 bases). The V gene lost 7 bases and the J gene lost 0 bases, with 18 bases spanning the gap. Per the germline V gene, CDR1 is LNHDA and CDR2 is SQIVND (reference sequence). The CDR3 is 16 residues long. CDR3 DNA: TGTGCCAGTATCTCCCGGGACATCACTATGAACACTGAAGCTTTCTTT. The encoded protein is CASISRDITMNTEAFF.

This clonotype has at least ten counts. The chain combines TRBV7-9 with TRBJ2-1, with 7 bases aligning to TRBD2. With V trimmed by 4 bases and J by 2 bases, 8 bases remained unmatched. Germline V gene lookup returns CDR1 SEHNR and CDR2 FQNEAQ (reference sequence). The CDR3 totals 16 residues. This chain's CDR3 is CASSSPGGSAYNEQFF. Written as DNA, the CDR3 is TGTGCCAGCAGCTCCCCCGGGGGGAGTGCCTACAATGAGCAGTTCTTC.

This clonotype was observed many times. The V and J genes are TRBV6-2 or TRBV6-3 and TRBJ2-3; D call uncertain. The CDR3 consists of 13 residues. The V end lost 5 bases, the J end lost 2 bases, and 8 bases lay between the germline ends. The V gene's germline CDR1 is MNHEY and CDR2 SVGEGT. CDR3 in amino acids: CASSRSDTDTQYF. The CDR3, as DNA: TGTGCCAGCAGTCGGTCAGACACAGATACGCAGTATTTT.

This clonotype was recorded many times. The J gene is TRBJ2-2, the V gene TRBV14; D perhaps matches TRBD2 (5 bases). V gave up 4 bases and J gave up 2 bases, with 17 bases separating them. Germline CDR1 SGHDN, CDR2 FVKESK. This CDR3 region has 17 residues. The CDR3 region is CASSLRDALPNTGELFF. The CDR3 nucleotides read TGTGCCAGCAGCCTACGGGATGCACTACCAAACACCGGGGAGCTGTTTTTT.